This TCR beta chain was captured by sequencing in a study of T cell changes during pregnancy in multiple sclerosis (dated by TCRdb to about 2019). A note on the overall study: The study examined how the T cell repertoire changed over the course of pregnancy in women with multiple sclerosis.

This clone came up once. It lacks a known antigen. No much larger clonotype is one base removed from it; base qualities were not supplied. Libraries were constructed by the immunoSEQ multiplex PCR assay. TCRdb took over this immuneACCESS table, retaining in-frame rearrangements with V and J assigned. Such tables are incomplete; in checked studies, under half of the missing clones stem from an unresolved V gene, and the remainder is unexplained. This sample gives roughly 93,000 clones in total; 92% of them show up just once. The ten biggest clones cover about 2.5% of the sample. The sequence was collected from a female donor in good health, enrolled as a control in a pregnancy study. Material: peripheral blood, obtained after pregnancy.

The DNA reads as follows: TGTGCCAGCAAATCCTCTGCAGAGTTCTTC. This gives the protein CASKSSAEFF. The rearranged chain carries TRBV2 and TRBJ2-1, with no confident D gene call. Via the germline V gene, CDR1 is SNHLY and CDR2 FYNNEI. Relative to germline, V is 7 bases shorter and J is 14 bases shorter, with 12 bases between their ends. From the cysteine through the phenylalanine, the CDR3 covers 10 amino acids. Here the CDR3 DNA is all that survives: 30 bases in frame from base 1.